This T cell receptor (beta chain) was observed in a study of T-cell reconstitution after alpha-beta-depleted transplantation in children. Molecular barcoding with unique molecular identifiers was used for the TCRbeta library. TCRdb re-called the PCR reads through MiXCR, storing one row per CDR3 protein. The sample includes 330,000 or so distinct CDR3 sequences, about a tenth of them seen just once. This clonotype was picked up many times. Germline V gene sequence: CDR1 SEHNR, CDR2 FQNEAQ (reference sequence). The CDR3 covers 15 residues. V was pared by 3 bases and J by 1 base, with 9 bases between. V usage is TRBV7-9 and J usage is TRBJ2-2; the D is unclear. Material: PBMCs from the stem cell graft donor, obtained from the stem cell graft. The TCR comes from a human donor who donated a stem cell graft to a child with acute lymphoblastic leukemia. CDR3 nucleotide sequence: TGTGCCAGCAGCTTGTCCAACGTGAACACCGGGGAGCTGTTTTTT. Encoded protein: CASSLSNVNTGELFF.